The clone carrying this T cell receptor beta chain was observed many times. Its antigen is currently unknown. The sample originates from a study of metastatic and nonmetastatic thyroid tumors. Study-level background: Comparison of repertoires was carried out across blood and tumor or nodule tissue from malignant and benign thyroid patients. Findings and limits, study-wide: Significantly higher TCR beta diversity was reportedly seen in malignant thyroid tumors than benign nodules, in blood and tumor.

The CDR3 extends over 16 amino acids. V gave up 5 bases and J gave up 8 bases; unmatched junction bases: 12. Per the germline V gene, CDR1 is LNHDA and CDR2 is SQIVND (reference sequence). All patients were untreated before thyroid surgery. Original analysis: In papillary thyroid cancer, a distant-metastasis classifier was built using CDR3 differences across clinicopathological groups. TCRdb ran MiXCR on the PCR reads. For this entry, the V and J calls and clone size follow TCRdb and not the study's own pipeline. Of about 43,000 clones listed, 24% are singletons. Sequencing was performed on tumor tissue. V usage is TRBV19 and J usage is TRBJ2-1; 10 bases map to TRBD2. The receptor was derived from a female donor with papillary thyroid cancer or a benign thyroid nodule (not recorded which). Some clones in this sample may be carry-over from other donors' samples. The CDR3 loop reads CASSSPGGTSADEQFF. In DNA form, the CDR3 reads TGTGCCAGTAGTTCCCCGGGAGGGACTAGCGCAGATGAGCAGTTCTTC.